This T cell receptor (beta chain) was recorded in a study of T cell changes during pregnancy in multiple sclerosis. Profiled with immunoSEQ multiplex PCR; TCRdb holds only in-frame clones, not every one. Of about 97,000 clones listed, roughly nine tenths are singletons. The CDR3 extends over 15 amino acids. Germline CDR1 reads SNHLY; CDR2 reads FYNNEI. Deletions cut 5 bases from V and 8 bases from J, with 18 bases between. The sequence was collected from a female donor in good health, enrolled as a control in a pregnancy study. The chain has TRBV2 and TRBJ1-4, with D possibly TRBD1 on 5 matching bases. The source material was peripheral blood, sampled in the second trimester of pregnancy. The CDR3 nucleotides are TGTGCCAGCAGTCCTAAGGTGCAGGGTAACGAAAAACTGTTTTTT. Its translation is CASSPKVQGNEKLFF.